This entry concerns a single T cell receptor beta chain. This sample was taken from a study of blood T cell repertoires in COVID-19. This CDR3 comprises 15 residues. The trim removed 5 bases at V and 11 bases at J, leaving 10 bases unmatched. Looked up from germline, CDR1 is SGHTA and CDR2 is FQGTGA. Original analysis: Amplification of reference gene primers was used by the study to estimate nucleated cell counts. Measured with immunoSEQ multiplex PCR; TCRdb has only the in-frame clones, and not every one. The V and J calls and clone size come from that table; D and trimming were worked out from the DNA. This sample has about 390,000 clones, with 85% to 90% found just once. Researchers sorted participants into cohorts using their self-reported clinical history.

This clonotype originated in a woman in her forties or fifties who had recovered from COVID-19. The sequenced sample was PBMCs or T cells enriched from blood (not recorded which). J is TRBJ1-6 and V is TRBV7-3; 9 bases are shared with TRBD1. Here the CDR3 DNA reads TGTGCCAGCAGCCCCTCCCCGGGACAGGGAGCACCCCTCCACTTT. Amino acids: CASSPSPGQGAPLHF.